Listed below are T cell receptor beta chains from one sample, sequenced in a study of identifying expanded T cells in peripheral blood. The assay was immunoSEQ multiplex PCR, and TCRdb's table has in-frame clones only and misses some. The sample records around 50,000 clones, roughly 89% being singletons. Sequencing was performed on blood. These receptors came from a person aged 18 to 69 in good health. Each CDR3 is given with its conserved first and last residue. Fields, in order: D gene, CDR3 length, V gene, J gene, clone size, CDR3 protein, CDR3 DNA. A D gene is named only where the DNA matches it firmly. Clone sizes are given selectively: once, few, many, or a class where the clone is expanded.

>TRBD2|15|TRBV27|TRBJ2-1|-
CASRLGLAPNNEQFF
TGTGCCAGCAGACTGGGACTAGCGCCCAACAATGAGCAGTTCTTC
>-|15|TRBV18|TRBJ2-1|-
CASSLTTGSYNEQFF
TGTGCCAGCTCACTCACGACAGGTTCGTACAATGAGCAGTTCTTC
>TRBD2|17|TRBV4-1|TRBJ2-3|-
CASSRKTLAGAADTQYF
TGCGCCAGCAGCCGAAAGACACTAGCGGGAGCCGCAGATACGCAGTATTTT
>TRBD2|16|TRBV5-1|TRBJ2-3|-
CASSLQLAGGPDTQYF
TGCGCCAGCAGCTTACAGCTAGCGGGGGGGCCTGATACGCAGTATTTT
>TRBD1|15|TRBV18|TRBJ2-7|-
CASSTGTGGNYEQYF
TGTGCCAGCTCTACCGGGACAGGGGGCAACTACGAGCAGTACTTC
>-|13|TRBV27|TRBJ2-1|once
CASSLVFRDAQFF
TGTGCCAGCAGTTTAGTGTTCAGGGATGCGCAGTTCTTC
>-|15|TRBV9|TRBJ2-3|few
CASSVLGDPTDTQYF
TGTGCCAGCAGCGTATTGGGGGATCCCACAGATACGCAGTATTTT
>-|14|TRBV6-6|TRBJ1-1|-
CASSYYGENTEAFF
TGTGCCAGCAGTTACTATGGGGAGAACACTGAAGCTTTCTTT
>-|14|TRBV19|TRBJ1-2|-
CASSPLGTDKGYTF
TGTGCCAGTAGTCCCCTCGGAACCGACAAGGGCTACACCTTC
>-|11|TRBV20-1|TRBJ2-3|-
CSASIASTQYF
TGCAGTGCTAGTATCGCGTCTACGCAGTATTTT
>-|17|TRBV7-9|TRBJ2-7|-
CASSFSTSGTTTYEQYF
TGTGCCAGCAGCTTTTCGACTTCCGGGACAACAACCTACGAGCAGTACTTC
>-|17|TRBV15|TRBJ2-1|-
CATSRPRVAGSYNEQFF
TGTGCCACCAGCAGACCCAGGGTGGCGGGATCCTACAATGAGCAGTTCTTC
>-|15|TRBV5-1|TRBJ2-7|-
CASSSQGGATYEQYF
TGCGCCAGCAGCTCCCAGGGGGGGGCGACCTACGAGCAGTACTTC
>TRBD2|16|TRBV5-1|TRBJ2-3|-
CASSFLAGGPGDTQYF
TGCGCCAGCAGCTTCTTAGCGGGAGGGCCAGGCGATACGCAGTATTTT
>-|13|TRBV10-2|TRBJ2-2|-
CASSGLITGELFF
TGCGCCAGCAGCGGGCTTATCACCGGGGAGCTGTTTTTT
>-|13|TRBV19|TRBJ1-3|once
CASSGSSGNTIYF
TGTGCCAGTAGCGGTTCCTCTGGAAACACCATATATTTT
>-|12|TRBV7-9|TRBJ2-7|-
CASSQTGYEQYF
TGTGCCAGCAGCCAGACGGGCTACGAGCAGTACTTC
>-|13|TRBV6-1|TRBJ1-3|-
CASTTDSGNTIYF
TGTGCCAGCACTACAGACTCTGGAAACACCATATATTTT
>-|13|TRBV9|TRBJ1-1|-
CASSVVGGAEAFF
TGTGCCAGCAGCGTAGTAGGGGGGGCTGAAGCTTTCTTT
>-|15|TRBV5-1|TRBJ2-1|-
CASSYRDFTYNEQFF
TGCGCCAGCAGCTACCGGGACTTTACCTACAATGAGCAGTTCTTC
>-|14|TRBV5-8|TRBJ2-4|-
CASRRDLAKNIQYF
TGTGCCAGCCGGCGGGATCTAGCCAAAAACATTCAGTACTTC
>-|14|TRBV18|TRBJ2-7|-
CASSPEQSLYEQYF
TGTGCCAGCTCACCGGAACAGAGTCTCTACGAGCAGTACTTC
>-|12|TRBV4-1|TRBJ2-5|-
CASSGTKETQYF
TGCGCCAGCTCGGGGACCAAAGAGACCCAGTACTTC
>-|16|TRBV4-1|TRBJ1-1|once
CASSQGSGSLGTEAFF
TGCGCCAGCAGCCAAGGGAGCGGTTCTCTGGGCACTGAAGCTTTCTTT
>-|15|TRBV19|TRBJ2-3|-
CASTRTATSTDTQYF
TGTGCCAGTACCCGGACAGCTACTAGCACAGATACGCAGTATTTT
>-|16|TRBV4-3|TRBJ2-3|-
CASSQVGRPGTDTQYF
TGCGCCAGCAGCCAAGTGGGACGCCCGGGCACAGATACGCAGTATTTT
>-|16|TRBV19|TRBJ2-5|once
CASSSYGGGGWETQYF
TGTGCCAGTAGTTCTTATGGTGGCGGTGGGTGGGAGACCCAGTACTTC
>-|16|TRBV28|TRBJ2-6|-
CASTPIGDAGANVLTF
TGTGCCAGCACCCCAATCGGGGATGCTGGGGCCAACGTCCTGACTTTC
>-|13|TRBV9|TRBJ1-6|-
CASSVEEGVPLHF
TGTGCCAGCAGCGTAGAGGAAGGAGTACCCCTCCACTTT
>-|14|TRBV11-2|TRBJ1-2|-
CASSLDPRRDGYTF
TGTGCCAGCAGCTTAGACCCTAGGCGAGATGGCTACACCTTC
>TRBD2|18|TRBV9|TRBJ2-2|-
CASSVGSSGARPAGELFF
TGTGCCAGCAGCGTAGGGTCCAGCGGGGCACGTCCGGCCGGGGAGCTGTTTTTT